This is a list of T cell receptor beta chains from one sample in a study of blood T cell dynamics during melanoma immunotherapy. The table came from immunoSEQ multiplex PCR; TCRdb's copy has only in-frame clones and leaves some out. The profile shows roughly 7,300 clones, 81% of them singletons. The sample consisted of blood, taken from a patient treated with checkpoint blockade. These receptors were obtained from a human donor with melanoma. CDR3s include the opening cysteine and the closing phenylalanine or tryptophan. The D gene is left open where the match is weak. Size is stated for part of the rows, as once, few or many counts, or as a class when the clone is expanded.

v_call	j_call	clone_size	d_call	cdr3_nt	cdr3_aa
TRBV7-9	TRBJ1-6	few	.	TGTGCCAGCAGCTTACAGGGGATTAATTCACCCCTCCACTTT	CASSLQGINSPLHF
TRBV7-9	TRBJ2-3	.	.	TGTGCCAGCAGCTTAGTACAGGGCCCAGATACGCAGTATTTT	CASSLVQGPDTQYF
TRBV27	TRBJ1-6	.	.	TGTGCCAGCAGTTTTGGCAGGGGATCTTCACCCCTCCACTTT	CASSFGRGSSPLHF
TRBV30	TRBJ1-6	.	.	TGTGCCTGGGCGACTACGGGCCCCTCGAATTCACCCCTCCACTTT	CAWATTGPSNSPLHF
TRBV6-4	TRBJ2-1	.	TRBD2	TGTGCCAGCAGTGACTCGCGGGGGGGCCACAATGAGCAGTTCTTC	CASSDSRGGHNEQFF
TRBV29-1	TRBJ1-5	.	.	TGCAGCGTCAGGGAGGGCAATCAGCCCCAGCATTTT	CSVREGNQPQHF
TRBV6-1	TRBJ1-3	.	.	TGTGCCAGCAGTGAAGCGGGGGGAAACACCATATATTTT	CASSEAGGNTIYF
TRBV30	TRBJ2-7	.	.	TGTGCCTGGAGTGTACTTGGTGGATTTCGAGCCTACGAGCAGTACTTC	CAWSVLGGFRAYEQYF
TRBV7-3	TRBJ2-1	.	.	TGTGCCAGCAGCTTAGGGGCGCATGAGCAGTTCTTC	CASSLGAHEQFF
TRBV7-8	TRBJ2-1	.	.	TGTGCCAGCAGCTTATCCCGACAGATTAGCTCCTACAATGAGCAGTTCTTC	CASSLSRQISSYNEQFF
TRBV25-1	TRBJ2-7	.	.	TGTGCCAGCAGCGGGGGCGGGGCGGGAATCGGCGAGCAGTACTTC	CASSGGGAGIGEQYF
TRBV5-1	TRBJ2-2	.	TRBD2	TGCGCCAGCAGCCTTGGACTAGCGGGATACACCGGGGAGCTGTTTTTT	CASSLGLAGYTGELFF
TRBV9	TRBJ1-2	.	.	TGTGCCAGCAGCGTAGACAGAAACTATGGCTACACCTTC	CASSVDRNYGYTF
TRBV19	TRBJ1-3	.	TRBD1	TGTGCCAGTAGCAGACAGGGTTCTGGAAACACCATATATTTT	CASSRQGSGNTIYF
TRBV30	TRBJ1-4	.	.	TGTGCCTGTGCTATCGGCCGCCGGGCGGAAAAACTGTTTTTT	CACAIGRRAEKLFF
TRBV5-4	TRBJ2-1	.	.	TGTGCCAGCAGCTTGGGGGGGGCGCTAGTCGCCCCTTACAATGAGCAGTTCTTC	CASSLGGALVAPYNEQFF
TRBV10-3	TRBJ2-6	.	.	TGTGCCATCAGTGCGACCTCTGGGGCCAACGTCCTGACTTTC	CAISATSGANVLTF
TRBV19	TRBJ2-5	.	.	TGTGCCAGTAGTATATCCCAGAAAGAGACCCAGTACTTC	CASSISQKETQYF
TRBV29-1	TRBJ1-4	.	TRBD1	TGCAGCGTCAATACAGGGGATGAAAAACTGTTTTTT	CSVNTGDEKLFF
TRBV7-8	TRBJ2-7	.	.	TGTGCCAGCAGCCCCCAGGGTGCCGAGCAGTACTTC	CASSPQGAEQYF
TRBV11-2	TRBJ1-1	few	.	TGTGCACAAAAGGCATGGAGGAGCACTGAAGCTTTCTTT	CAQKAWRSTEAFF
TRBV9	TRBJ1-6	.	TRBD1	TGTGCCAGCAGCGACGGGACAGGGAAAAATTCACCCCTCCACTTT	CASSDGTGKNSPLHF
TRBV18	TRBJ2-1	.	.	TGTGCCAGCTCACCCAAGGGTAATGAGCAGTTCTTC	CASSPKGNEQFF
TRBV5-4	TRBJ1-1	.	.	TGTGCCAGCAGCCTAACTACAGGGTTGGGGACTAAAGCTTTCTTT	CASSLTTGLGTKAFF
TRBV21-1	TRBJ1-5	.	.	TGTGCCAGCAGCAAAGGGGATAAGGCAGCTGACGAAACATTCAATCAGCCCCAGCATTTT	CASSKGDKAADETFNQPQHF
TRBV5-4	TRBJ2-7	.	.	TGTGCCAGCAGACCCGACCCGGCCTCCTACGAGCAGTACTTC	CASRPDPASYEQYF
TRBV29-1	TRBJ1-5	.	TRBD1	TGCAGCGTTTCGGACAGGGGGGCGCATCAGCCCCAGCATTTT	CSVSDRGAHQPQHF
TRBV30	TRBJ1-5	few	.	TGTGCCTGGAGTGCTGAAGGGTTTAGCAATCAGCCCCAGCATTTT	CAWSAEGFSNQPQHF
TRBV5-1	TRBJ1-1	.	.	TGCGCCAGCAGCTTTCAAGACGGGAACACTGAAGCTTTCTTT	CASSFQDGNTEAFF
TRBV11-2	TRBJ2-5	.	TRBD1	TGTGCCAGCAGAAGTTTACAGGGGGGAAAATCGGAGACCCAGTACTTC	CASRSLQGGKSETQYF